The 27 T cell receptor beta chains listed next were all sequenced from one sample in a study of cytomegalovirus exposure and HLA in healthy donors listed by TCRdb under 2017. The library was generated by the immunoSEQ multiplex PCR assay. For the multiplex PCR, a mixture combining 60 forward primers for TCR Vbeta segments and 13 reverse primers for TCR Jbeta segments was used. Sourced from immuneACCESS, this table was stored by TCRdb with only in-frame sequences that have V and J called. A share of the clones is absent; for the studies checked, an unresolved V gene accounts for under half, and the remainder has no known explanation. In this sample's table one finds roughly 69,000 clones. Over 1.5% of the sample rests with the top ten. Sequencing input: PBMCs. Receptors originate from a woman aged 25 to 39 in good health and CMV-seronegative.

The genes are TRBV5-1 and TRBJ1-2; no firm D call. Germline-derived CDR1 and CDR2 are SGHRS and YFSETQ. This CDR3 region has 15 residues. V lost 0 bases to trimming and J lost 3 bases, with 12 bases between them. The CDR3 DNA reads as TGCGCCAGCAGCTTGGATATCGGACTTTACTATGGCTACACCTTC. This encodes CASSLDIGLYYGYTF. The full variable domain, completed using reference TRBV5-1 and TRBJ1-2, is KAGVTQTPRYLIKTRGQQVTLSCSPISGHRSVSWYQQTPGQGLQFLFEYFSETQRNKGNFPGRFSGRQFSNSRSEMNVSTLELGDSALYLCASSLDIGLYYGYTFGSGTRLTVV.

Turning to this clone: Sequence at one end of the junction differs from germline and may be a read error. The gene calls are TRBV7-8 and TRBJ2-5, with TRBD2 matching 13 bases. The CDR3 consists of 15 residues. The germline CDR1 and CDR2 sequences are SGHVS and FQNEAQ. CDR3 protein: CASLPGGLAGENQYF. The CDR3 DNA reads TGTGCCAGCCTCCCCGGAGGACTAGCGGGAGAGAACCAGTACTTC.

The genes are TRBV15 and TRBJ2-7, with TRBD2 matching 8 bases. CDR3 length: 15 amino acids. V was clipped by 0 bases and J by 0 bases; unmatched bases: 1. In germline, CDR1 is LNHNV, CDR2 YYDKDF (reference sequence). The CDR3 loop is CATSRDTSGSYEQYF. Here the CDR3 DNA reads TGTGCCACCAGCAGAGACACTAGCGGCTCCTACGAGCAGTACTTC.

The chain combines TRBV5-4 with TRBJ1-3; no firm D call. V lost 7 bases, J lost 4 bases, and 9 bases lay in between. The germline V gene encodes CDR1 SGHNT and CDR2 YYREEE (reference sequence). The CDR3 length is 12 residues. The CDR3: CASSVTGNTIYF. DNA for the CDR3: TGTGCCAGCTCAGTCACCGGAAACACCATATATTTT.

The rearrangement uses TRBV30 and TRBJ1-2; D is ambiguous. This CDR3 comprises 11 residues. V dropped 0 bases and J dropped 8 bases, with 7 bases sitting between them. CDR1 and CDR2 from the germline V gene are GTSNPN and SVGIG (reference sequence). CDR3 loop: CAWSVGEGYTF. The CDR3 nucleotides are TGTGCCTGGAGTGTTGGGGAGGGCTACACCTTC. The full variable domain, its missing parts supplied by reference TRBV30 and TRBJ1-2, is SQTIHQWPATLVQPVGSPLSLECTVEGTSNPNLYWYRQAAGRGLQLLFYSVGIGQISSEVPQNLSASRPQDRQFILSSKKLLLSDSGFYLCAWSVGEGYTFGSGTRLTVV.

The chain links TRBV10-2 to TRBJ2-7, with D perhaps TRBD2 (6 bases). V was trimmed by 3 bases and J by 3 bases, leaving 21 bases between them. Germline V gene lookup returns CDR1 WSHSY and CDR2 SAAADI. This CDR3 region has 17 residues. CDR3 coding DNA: TGCGCCAGCAGTGAATACGGGGGACCGACGGGAGTCTACGAGCAGTACTTC. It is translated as CASSEYGGPTGVYEQYF.

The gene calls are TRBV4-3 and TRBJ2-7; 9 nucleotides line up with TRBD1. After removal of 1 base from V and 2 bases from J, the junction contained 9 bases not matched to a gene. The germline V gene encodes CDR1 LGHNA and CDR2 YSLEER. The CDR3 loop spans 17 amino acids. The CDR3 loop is CASSQGLPGQGTYEQYF. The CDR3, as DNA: TGCGCCAGCAGCCAAGGATTACCGGGACAGGGAACCTACGAGCAGTACTTC.

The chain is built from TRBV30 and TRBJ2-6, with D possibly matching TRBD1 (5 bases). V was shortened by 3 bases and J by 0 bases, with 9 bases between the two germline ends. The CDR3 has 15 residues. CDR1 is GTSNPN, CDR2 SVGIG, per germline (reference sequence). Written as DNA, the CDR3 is TGTGCCTGGAGCGCAGGGTACTCTGGGGCCAACGTCCTGACTTTC. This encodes CAWSAGYSGANVLTF.

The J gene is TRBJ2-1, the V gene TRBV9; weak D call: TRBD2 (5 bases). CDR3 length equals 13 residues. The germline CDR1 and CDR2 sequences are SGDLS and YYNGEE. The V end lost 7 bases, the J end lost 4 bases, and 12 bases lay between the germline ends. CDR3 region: CASSAPGYNEQFF. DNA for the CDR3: TGTGCCAGCTCGGCCCCGGGGTACAATGAGCAGTTCTTC. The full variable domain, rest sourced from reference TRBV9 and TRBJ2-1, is DSGVTQTPKHLITATGQRVTLRCSPRSGDLSVYWYQQSLDQGLQFLIQYYNGEERAKGNILERFSAQQFPDLHSELNLSSLELGDSALYFCASSAPGYNEQFFGPGTRLTVL.

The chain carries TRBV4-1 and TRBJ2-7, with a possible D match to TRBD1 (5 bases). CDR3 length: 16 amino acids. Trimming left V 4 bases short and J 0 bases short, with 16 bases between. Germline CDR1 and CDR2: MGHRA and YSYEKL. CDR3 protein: CASSRSAQGFSYEQYF. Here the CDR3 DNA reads TGCGCCAGCAGCCGTAGTGCGCAGGGCTTCTCCTACGAGCAGTACTTC.

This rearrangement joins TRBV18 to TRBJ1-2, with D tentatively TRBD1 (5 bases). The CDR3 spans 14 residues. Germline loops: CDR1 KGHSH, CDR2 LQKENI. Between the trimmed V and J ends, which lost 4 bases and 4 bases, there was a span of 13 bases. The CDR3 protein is CASSRDGGSYGYTF. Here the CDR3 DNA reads TGTGCCAGCTCACGGGACGGGGGGAGCTATGGCTACACCTTC.

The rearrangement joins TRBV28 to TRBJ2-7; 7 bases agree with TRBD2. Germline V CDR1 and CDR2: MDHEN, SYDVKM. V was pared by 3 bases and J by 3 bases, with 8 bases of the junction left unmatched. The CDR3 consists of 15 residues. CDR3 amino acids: CASSFIGTIGYEQYF. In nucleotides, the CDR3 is TGTGCCAGCAGTTTTATCGGGACTATAGGCTACGAGCAGTACTTC.

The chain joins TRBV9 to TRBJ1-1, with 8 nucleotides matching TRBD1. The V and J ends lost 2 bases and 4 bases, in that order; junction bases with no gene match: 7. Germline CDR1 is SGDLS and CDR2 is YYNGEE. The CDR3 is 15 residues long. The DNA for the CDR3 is TGTGCCAGCAGCGTTGTCTACAGGGGGTCCACTGAAGCTTTCTTT. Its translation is CASSVVYRGSTEAFF. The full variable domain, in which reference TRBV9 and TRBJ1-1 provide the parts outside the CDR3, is DSGVTQTPKHLITATGQRVTLRCSPRSGDLSVYWYQQSLDQGLQFLIQYYNGEERAKGNILERFSAQQFPDLHSELNLSSLELGDSALYFCASSVVYRGSTEAFFGQGTRLTVV.

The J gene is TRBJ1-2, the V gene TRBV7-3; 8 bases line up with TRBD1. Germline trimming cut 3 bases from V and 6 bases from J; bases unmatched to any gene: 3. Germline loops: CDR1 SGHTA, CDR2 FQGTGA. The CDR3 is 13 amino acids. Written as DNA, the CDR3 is TGTGCCAGCAGCTTCAACAGGGGGGATGGCTACACCTTC. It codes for CASSFNRGDGYTF.

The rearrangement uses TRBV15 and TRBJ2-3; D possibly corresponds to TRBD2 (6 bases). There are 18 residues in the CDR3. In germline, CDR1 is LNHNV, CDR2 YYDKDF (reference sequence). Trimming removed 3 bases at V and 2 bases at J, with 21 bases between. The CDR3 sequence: CATSSPFRGTLTTDTQYF. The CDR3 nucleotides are TGTGCCACCAGCAGCCCCTTTCGGGGGACCTTAACCACAGATACGCAGTATTTT.

CDR3 nucleotides: TGTGCCAGCTCACTCAGCCCTAGCGGGAGGAGGAATGAGCAGTTCTTC. This sequence encodes CASSLSPSGRRNEQFF. The rearrangement joins TRBV18 to TRBJ2-1, with 11 bases matching TRBD2. Germline V gives CDR1 KGHSH, CDR2 LQKENI. The ends lost 4 bases at V and 7 bases at J; junction bases unmatched: 9. The CDR3 spans 16 residues.

The CDR3: CASSPKLDRVNTGELFF. In DNA form, the CDR3 reads TGTGCCAGCTCACCTAAGTTGGACAGGGTGAACACCGGGGAGCTGTTTTTT. The chain uses TRBV18 and TRBJ2-2, with 8 bases that match TRBD1. CDR1 KGHSH and CDR2 LQKENI come from the germline V gene. V lost 3 bases and J lost 1; bases outside the gene matches: 7. This CDR3 region has 17 residues.

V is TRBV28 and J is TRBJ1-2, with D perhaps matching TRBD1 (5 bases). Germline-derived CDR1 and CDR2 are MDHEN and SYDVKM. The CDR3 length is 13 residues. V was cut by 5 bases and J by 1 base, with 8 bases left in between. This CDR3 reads CASSLTDNYGYTF. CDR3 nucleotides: TGTGCCAGCAGTCTGACAGATAACTATGGCTACACCTTC.

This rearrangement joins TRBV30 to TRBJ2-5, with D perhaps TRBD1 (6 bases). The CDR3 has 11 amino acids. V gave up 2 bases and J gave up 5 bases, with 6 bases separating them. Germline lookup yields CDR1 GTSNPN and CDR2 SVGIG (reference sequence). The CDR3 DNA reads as TGTGCCTGGAGTCAGGGGGAGACCCAGTACTTC. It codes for CAWSQGETQYF.

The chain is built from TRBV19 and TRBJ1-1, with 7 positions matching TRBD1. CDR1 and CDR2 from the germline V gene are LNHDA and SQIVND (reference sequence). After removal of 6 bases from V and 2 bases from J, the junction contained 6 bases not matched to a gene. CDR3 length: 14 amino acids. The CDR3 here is CASSRDSLNTEAFF. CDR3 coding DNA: TGTGCCAGTAGCCGGGACAGCCTAAACACTGAAGCTTTCTTT.

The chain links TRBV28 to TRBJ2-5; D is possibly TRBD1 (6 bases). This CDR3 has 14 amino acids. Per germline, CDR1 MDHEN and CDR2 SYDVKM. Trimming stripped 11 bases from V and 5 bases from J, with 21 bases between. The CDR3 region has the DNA TGTGCCGGTTGCAAGGACAGAGAGAGGGAGACCCAGTACTTC. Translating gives CAGCKDRERETQYF.

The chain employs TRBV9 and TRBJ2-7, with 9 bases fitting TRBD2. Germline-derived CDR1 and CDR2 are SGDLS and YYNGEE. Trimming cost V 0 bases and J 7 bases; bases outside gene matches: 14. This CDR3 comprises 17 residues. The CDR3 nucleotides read TGTGCCAGCAGCGTAGCCCCCCTAGCGGGGACTTGGGGGGAGCAGTACTTC. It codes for CASSVAPLAGTWGEQYF.

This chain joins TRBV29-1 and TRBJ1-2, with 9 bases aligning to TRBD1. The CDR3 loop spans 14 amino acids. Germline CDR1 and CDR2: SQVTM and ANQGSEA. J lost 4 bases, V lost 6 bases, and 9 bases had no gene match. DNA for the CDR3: TGCAGCGTCCACGGGACAGGGTCGGGCTATGGCTACACCTTC. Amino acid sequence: CSVHGTGSGYGYTF. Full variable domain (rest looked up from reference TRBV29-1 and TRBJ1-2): SAVISQKPSRDICQRGTSLTIQCQVDSQVTMMFWYRQQPGQSLTLIATANQGSEATYESGFVIDKFPISRPNLTFSTLTVSNMSPEDSSIYLCSVHGTGSGYGYTFGSGTRLTVV.

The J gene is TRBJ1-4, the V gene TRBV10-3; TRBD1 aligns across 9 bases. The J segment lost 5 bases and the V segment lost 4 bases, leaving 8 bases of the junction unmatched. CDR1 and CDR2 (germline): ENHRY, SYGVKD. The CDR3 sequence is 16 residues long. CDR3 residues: CAISGVPGQGNEKLFF. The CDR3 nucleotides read TGTGCCATCAGTGGGGTACCGGGACAGGGAAATGAAAAACTGTTTTTT.

The CDR3 spells CASSPSGANVLTF. Written as DNA, the CDR3 is TGCGCCAGCAGCCCCTCCGGGGCCAACGTCCTGACTTTC. The chain has TRBV4-1 and TRBJ2-6; D is ambiguous. V lost 4 bases and J lost 4, with 5 bases in between. The CDR3 length is 13 residues. Per the germline V gene, CDR1 is MGHRA and CDR2 is YSYEKL.

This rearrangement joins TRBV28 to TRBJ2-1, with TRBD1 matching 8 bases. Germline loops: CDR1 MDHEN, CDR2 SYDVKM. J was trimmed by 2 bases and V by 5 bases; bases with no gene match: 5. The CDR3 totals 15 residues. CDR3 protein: CASSKTGGAYNEQFF. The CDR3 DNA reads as TGTGCCAGCAGTAAAACAGGGGGTGCCTACAATGAGCAGTTCTTC.

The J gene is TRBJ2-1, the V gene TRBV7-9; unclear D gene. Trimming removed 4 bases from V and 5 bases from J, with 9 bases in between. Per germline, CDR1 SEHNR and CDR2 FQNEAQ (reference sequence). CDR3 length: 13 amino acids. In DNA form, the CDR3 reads TGTGCCAGCAGCTCCGCCGGTGACAATGAGCAGTTCTTC. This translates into CASSSAGDNEQFF.